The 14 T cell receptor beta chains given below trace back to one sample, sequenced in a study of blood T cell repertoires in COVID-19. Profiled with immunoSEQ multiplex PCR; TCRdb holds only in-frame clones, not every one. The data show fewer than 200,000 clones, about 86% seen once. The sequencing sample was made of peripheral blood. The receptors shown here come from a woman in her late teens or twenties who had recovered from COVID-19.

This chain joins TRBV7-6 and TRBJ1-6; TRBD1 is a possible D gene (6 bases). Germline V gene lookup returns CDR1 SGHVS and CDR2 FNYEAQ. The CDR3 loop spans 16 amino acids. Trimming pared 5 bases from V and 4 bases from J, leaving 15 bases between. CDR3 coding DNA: TGTGCCAGCAGCCGGGACACCTCCACATATAATTCACCCCTCCACTTT. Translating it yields CASSRDTSTYNSPLHF.

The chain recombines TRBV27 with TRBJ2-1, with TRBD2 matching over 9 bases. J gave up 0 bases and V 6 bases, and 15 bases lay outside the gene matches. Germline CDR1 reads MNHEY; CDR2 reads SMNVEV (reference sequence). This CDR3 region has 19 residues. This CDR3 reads CASSSWALAGKSSYNEQFF. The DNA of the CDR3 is TGTGCCAGCAGCTCCTGGGCCCTAGCGGGGAAGAGCTCCTACAATGAGCAGTTCTTC.

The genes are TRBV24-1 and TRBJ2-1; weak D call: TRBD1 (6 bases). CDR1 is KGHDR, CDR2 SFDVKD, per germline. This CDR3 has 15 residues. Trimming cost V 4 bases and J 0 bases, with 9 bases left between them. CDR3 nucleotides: TGTGCCACCAGTGACCTGGACAGCTCCTACAATGAGCAGTTCTTC. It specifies CATSDLDSSYNEQFF.

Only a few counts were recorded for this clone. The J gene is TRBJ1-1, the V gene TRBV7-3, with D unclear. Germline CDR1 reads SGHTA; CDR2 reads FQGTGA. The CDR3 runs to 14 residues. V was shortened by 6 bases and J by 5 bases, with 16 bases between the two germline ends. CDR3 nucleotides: TGTGCCAGCAGTGCAATCGGGTCCAGTACTGAAGCTTTCTTT. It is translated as CASSAIGSSTEAFF.

CDR3 protein: CASSPPSQRNTEAFF. CDR3 DNA: TGTGCCAGCTCACCACCATCACAGAGGAACACTGAAGCTTTCTTT. The genes are TRBV18 and TRBJ1-1; D is ambiguous. V dropped 0 bases and J dropped 1 base, with 9 bases sitting between them. This CDR3 region has 15 residues. Per germline, CDR1 KGHSH and CDR2 LQKENI.

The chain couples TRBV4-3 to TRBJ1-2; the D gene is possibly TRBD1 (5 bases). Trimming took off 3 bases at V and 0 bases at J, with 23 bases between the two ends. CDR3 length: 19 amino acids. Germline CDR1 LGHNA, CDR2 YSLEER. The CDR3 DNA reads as TGCGCCAGCAGCCACCCTACTCGGCAGGGCGGCCTAGCTAACTATGGCTACACCTTC. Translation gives CASSHPTRQGGLANYGYTF.

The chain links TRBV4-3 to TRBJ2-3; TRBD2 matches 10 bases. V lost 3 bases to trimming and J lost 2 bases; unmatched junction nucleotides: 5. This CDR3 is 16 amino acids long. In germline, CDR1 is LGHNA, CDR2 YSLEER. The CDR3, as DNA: TGCGCCAGCAGCCACCGGACTAGCGGCCTCACAGATACGCAGTATTTT. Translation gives CASSHRTSGLTDTQYF.

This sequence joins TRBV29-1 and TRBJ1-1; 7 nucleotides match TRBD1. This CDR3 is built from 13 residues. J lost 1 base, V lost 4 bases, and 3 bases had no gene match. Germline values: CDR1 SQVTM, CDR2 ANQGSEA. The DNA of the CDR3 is TGCAGCGTTGGAGGGGGCGGGAACACTGAAGCTTTCTTT. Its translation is CSVGGGGNTEAFF.

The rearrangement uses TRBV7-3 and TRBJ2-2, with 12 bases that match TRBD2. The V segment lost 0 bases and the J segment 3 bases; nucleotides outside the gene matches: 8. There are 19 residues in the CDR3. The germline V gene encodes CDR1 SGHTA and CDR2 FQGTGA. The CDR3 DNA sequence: TGTGCCAGCAGCTTAACTCTAGCGGGGGGGCCGGAGGACACCGGGGAGCTGTTTTTT. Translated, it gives CASSLTLAGGPEDTGELFF.

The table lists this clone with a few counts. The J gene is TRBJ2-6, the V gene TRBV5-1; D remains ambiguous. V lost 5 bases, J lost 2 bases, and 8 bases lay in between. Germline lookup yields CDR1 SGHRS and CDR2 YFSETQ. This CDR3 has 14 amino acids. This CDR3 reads CASRFQAGANVLTF. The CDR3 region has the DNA TGCGCCAGCAGGTTTCAGGCTGGGGCCAACGTCCTGACTTTC.

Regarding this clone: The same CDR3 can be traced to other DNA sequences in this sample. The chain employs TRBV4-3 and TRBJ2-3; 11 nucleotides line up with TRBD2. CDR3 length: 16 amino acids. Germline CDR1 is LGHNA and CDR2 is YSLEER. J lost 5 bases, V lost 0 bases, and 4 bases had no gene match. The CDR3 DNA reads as TGCGCCAGCAGCCAAGAGCTAGCGGGGGGCCGAGATACGCAGTATTTT. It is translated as CASSQELAGGRDTQYF.

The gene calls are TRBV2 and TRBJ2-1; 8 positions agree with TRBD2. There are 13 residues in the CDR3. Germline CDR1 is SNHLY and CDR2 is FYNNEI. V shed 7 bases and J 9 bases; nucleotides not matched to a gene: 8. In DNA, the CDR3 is TGTGCCAGCACCTTGCGGGAGGAGAGTGAGCAGTTCTTC. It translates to CASTLREESEQFF.

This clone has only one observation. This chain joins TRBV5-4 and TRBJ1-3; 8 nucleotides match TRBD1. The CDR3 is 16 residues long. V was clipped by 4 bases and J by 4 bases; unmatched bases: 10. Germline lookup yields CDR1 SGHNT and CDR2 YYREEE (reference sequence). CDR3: CASSLMTGTGGNTIYF. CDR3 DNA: TGTGCCAGCAGCCTAATGACCGGGACAGGCGGAAACACCATATATTTT.

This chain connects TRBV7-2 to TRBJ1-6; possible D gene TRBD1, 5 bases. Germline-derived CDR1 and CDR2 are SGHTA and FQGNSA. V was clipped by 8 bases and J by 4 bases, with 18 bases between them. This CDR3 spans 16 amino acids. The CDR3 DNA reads TGTGCCAGCGGATCAGACAGACCAAATTATAATTCACCCCTCCACTTT. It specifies CASGSDRPNYNSPLHF.